Listed below are T cell receptor beta chains from one sample, sequenced in a study of neoadjuvant nivolumab and ipilimumab in lung cancer. Some clones are missing from TCRdb's copy, which holds only in-frame ones; the method was immunoSEQ multiplex PCR. The sample lists approximately 17,000 clones, roughly 76% occurring once. Sequenced here: tumor tissue, sampled after neoadjuvant nivolumab, alone or with ipilimumab, at or shortly before surgery. These receptors all come from an adult with non-small cell lung cancer. Each CDR3 is given with its conserved first and last residue. A D gene is named only where the DNA matches it firmly. Where a row states a size, it is once, few, many or the class of an expanded clone; other rows omit it.

clone_size	v_call	d_call	j_call	cdr3_nt	cdr3_aa
NA	TRBV7-2	NA	TRBJ1-6	TGTGCCAGCAGCTCGGCAACCGGGGGCTCACCCCTCCACTTT	CASSSATGGSPLHF
NA	TRBV25-1	NA	TRBJ2-1	TGTGCCAGCAGTATTTCACTAAGCTCCTACAATGAGCAGTTCTTC	CASSISLSSYNEQFF
NA	TRBV5-1	NA	TRBJ2-2	TGCGCCAGCAGCGACTACAGGGGGGGGTACACCGGGGAGCTGTTTTTT	CASSDYRGGYTGELFF
NA	TRBV7-9	NA	TRBJ2-7	TGTGCCAGCTGGGATGGGGGAGGCTACGAGCAGTACTTC	CASWDGGGYEQYF
NA	TRBV5-6	NA	TRBJ1-1	TGTGCCAGCAGCTTGGCCGTCGCTGAAGCTTTCTTT	CASSLAVAEAFF
NA	TRBV10-3	NA	TRBJ2-7	TGTGCCATCCGGAGGGGGGGCGAAGACGAGCAGTACTTC	CAIRRGGEDEQYF
few	TRBV2	TRBD1	TRBJ1-4	TGTGCCAGCAGTGAATCCGGGACAGGGGTTTGGGGTGAAAAACTGTTTTTT	CASSESGTGVWGEKLFF
once	TRBV28	NA	TRBJ2-7	TGTGCCAGCAGTTTACTGGGACCGTCCTACGAGCAGTACTTC	CASSLLGPSYEQYF
NA	TRBV6-1	TRBD1	TRBJ1-5	TGTGCCAGCAACCCCTGGACAGGACAAGGTCAGCCCCAGCATTTT	CASNPWTGQGQPQHF
NA	TRBV10-2	NA	TRBJ1-1	TGCGCCACCCAGGGGAACACTGAAGCTTTCTTT	CATQGNTEAFF
NA	TRBV6-1	TRBD1	TRBJ1-5	TGTGCCAGCAGTGAAAGTGGCGCAGGGGGCTGGCAGCCCCAGCATTTT	CASSESGAGGWQPQHF
NA	TRBV6-5	NA	TRBJ1-5	TGTGCCAGCAGACGAACGGAAAATCAGCCCCAGCATTTT	CASRRTENQPQHF
NA	TRBV4-1	NA	TRBJ2-2	TGCGCCAGCAGCCATGGGGTTGAGTCCGGGGAGCTGTTTTTT	CASSHGVESGELFF
NA	TRBV7-2	TRBD1	TRBJ1-5	TGTGCCAGCAGACGACAGGGGAGGGGCAATCAGCCCCAGCATTTT	CASRRQGRGNQPQHF
NA	TRBV11-2	NA	TRBJ1-1	TGTGCCAGCAGCTTAGTGGGGGGGACTGAAGCTTTCTTT	CASSLVGGTEAFF
NA	TRBV5-1	TRBD1	TRBJ1-1	TGCGCCAGCAGCTCCGGACAGGTGAATCAGAACACTGAAGCTTTCTTT	CASSSGQVNQNTEAFF
NA	TRBV10-3	NA	TRBJ1-5	TGTGCCATCAGTGAGTCGACGGGCAGTCAGCCCCAGCATTTT	CAISESTGSQPQHF
NA	TRBV5-6	TRBD2	TRBJ2-7	TGTGCCAGCAGCTTGGGACTAGCGGGGGAAACCTCCTACGAGCAGTACTTC	CASSLGLAGETSYEQYF
NA	TRBV13	TRBD1	TRBJ2-1	TGTGCCAGCAGCGGGGACAGGGGACATGAGCAGTTCTTC	CASSGDRGHEQFF
NA	TRBV6-9	TRBD1	TRBJ1-4	TGTGCCAGCAGAACCTCAGGGGGAAAACTGTTTTTT	CASRTSGGKLFF
NA	TRBV25-1	NA	TRBJ1-1	TGTGCCAGCAGTTTAGGAGGGGAAGCTTTCTTT	CASSLGGEAFF
NA	TRBV7-9	NA	TRBJ2-3	TGTGCCAGCAGCCCCCCGCCGGGCGAATCTAGCACAGATACGCAGTATTTT	CASSPPPGESSTDTQYF
NA	TRBV4-1	TRBD2	TRBJ2-1	TGCGCCAGCAGCCAAACTAGCGGGGGCAGGAATGAGCAGTTCTTC	CASSQTSGGRNEQFF
NA	TRBV5-1	TRBD1	TRBJ1-1	TGCGCCAGCAGCTTGGGTGACAGGGTATCTTCCTTCGAAGCTTTCTTT	CASSLGDRVSSFEAFF
NA	TRBV2	NA	TRBJ2-5	TGTGCCAGCGGAACCGAGACCCAGTACTTC	CASGTETQYF
NA	TRBV6-1	NA	TRBJ1-4	TGTGCCAGCAGCCGGGACGCGGTGAATGAAAAACTGTTTTTT	CASSRDAVNEKLFF
NA	TRBV7-9	NA	TRBJ2-1	TGTGCCAGCAGCTGGGGCGGGCGTGACAATGAGCAGTTCTTC	CASSWGGRDNEQFF
NA	TRBV6-1	NA	TRBJ1-5	TGTGCCAGCAGTGAAATGGGAACTTATCAGCATTTT	CASSEMGTYQHF
NA	TRBV14	NA	TRBJ1-2	TGTGCCAGCAGCCAAGTAAGGCAGATCTATGGCTACACCTTC	CASSQVRQIYGYTF
NA	TRBV30	TRBD1	TRBJ2-5	TGTGCCTGGAGGCGCCCGACAGGGCCTCAAGAGACCCAGTACTTC	CAWRRPTGPQETQYF
NA	TRBV11-2	NA	TRBJ2-2	TGTGCCAGCAGCTTACGGGTGGCGGGACAGACCGGGGAGCTGTTTTTT	CASSLRVAGQTGELFF
NA	TRBV7-8	TRBD2	TRBJ2-1	TGTGCCAGCAGCCCAGCCGGGACTAGCAATGAGCAGTTCTTC	CASSPAGTSNEQFF
NA	TRBV6-5	NA	TRBJ1-1	TGTGCCAGCAGTTTAGACAGATACACTGAAGCTTTCTTT	CASSLDRYTEAFF
NA	TRBV18	TRBD1	TRBJ2-7	TGTGCCAGCTCCCCTCGACAGGGGCTAATCTACGAGCAGTACTTC	CASSPRQGLIYEQYF
NA	TRBV18	NA	TRBJ1-6	TGTGCCAGCTCTCGGGTGGATGTAAGGGGAATTAATAATTCACCCCTCCACTTT	CASSRVDVRGINNSPLHF
NA	TRBV14	NA	TRBJ2-2	TGTGCCAGCAGCAACAGGGTGAACACCGGGGAGCTGTTTTTT	CASSNRVNTGELFF
NA	TRBV10-1	TRBD1	TRBJ1-5	TGCGCCAGCGGGACAGGGAGGGTCAGTCAGCCCCAGCATTTT	CASGTGRVSQPQHF
NA	TRBV6-1	NA	TRBJ1-2	TGTGCCAGCAGCCCGGCGGACCTTAACTATGGCTACACCTTC	CASSPADLNYGYTF
NA	TRBV6-6	NA	TRBJ1-5	TGTGCCAGCAACAATCAGCCCCAGCATTTT	CASNNQPQHF
NA	TRBV27	TRBD1	TRBJ2-5	TGTGCCAGCAGTTTATCGCAGGGGGTAGGGGAGACCCAGTACTTC	CASSLSQGVGETQYF
NA	TRBV12-5	NA	TRBJ2-1	TGTGCTAGTGGTTTGTTGCCTCTACTGAGTGAGCAGTTCTTC	CASGLLPLLSEQFF
NA	TRBV2	NA	TRBJ2-5	TGTGCCAGCACCCCGGGGGAGACCCAGTACTTC	CASTPGETQYF
NA	TRBV2	NA	TRBJ1-2	TGTGCCGCGGAAGGAGGAAGGAGCTACACCTTC	CAAEGGRSYTF
once	TRBV7-8	TRBD2	TRBJ2-3	TGTGCCAGCAGCTTAGGGCAATACGGGACTAGCGGTGACACAGATACGCAGTATTTT	CASSLGQYGTSGDTDTQYF
NA	TRBV30	NA	TRBJ1-5	TGTGCCTGGAGTGTAGATAGCAATCAGCCCCAGCATTTT	CAWSVDSNQPQHF
NA	TRBV10-1	TRBD1	TRBJ1-3	TGCGCCAGCAGTGAGGGTTGGACAGGGGTATACTCTGGAAACACCATATATTTT	CASSEGWTGVYSGNTIYF
NA	TRBV6-5	TRBD2	TRBJ2-2	TGTGCCAGCAGTTACTCGCGGGGGACCGGGGAGCTGTTTTTT	CASSYSRGTGELFF
NA	TRBV5-1	TRBD1	TRBJ2-3	TGCGCCAGCAGCTTGGAAAGGAGGACAGGGAGAACAGATACGCAGTATTTT	CASSLERRTGRTDTQYF